The 24 T cell receptor beta chains below all came from one sample that was sequenced in a study of CD8+CD57+ T cells in acquired aplastic anemia. For sequencing, patients were chosen who had shown expansion of CD8+CD57+ cells by flow cytometry. Investigators profiled TCR beta VDJ and CDR3 from genomic DNA template. TCRdb fed the reads into MiXCR, producing one record per CDR3 protein. The table has fewer than 250,000 distinct CDR3 sequences, about half seen once; the top ten hold just under 20%. The sequenced material came from sorted CD4+, CD8+, or CD8+CD57+ T cells (not recorded which) from PBMCs. The receptors here all came from a human donor with aplastic anemia.

Notes on this clonotype: This clone may be a read error of a much larger clone one base away. The final CDR3 position lacks the conserved phenylalanine or tryptophan, pointing to a likely read error. This chain uses TRBV3-1 with TRBJ2-7; a possible D gene is TRBD2 (6 bases). Trimming removed 4 bases at V and 7 bases at J, with 17 bases between. This CDR3 is 14 amino acids long. The germline CDR1 and CDR2 sequences are LGHDT and YNNKEL (reference sequence). CDR3: CASSLGGGNLEQYL. The CDR3 nucleotides are TGTGCCAGCAGCCTGGGGGGAGGTAACCTGGAGCAGTACCTC.

Only one count was recorded for this clonotype. V is TRBV28 and J is TRBJ1-3, with D possibly matching TRBD1 (6 bases). Trimming removed 11 bases from V and 4 bases from J, with 18 bases in between. This CDR3 comprises 14 residues. The germline V gene encodes CDR1 MDHEN and CDR2 SYDVKM. This chain's CDR3 is CACTAGGSGNTIYF. In nucleotides, the CDR3 is TGTGCCTGCACCGCGGGGGGCTCAGGAAACACCATATATTTT.

This clonotype was counted only a few times. The chain has TRBV3-1 and TRBJ2-1; the match to TRBD2 covers 8 bases. CDR3 size: 17 residues. The trim removed 0 bases at V and 4 bases at J, leaving 8 bases unmatched. The germline V gene has CDR1 LGHDT and CDR2 YNNKEL (reference sequence). The CDR3 DNA is TGTGCCAGCAGCCAAGATCCGGGTAGCGGGGTTTACAATGAGCAGTTCTTC. Its translation is CASSQDPGSGVYNEQFF.

The chain has TRBV20-1 and TRBJ1-1; 8 positions agree with TRBD1. The CDR3 totals 14 residues. With V trimmed by 4 bases and J by 3 bases, 7 bases remained unmatched. Germline-derived CDR1 and CDR2 are DFQATT and SNEGSKA (reference sequence). The CDR3 DNA is TGCAGTGCTACTACAGGGGGAGGGCACACTGAAGCTTTCTTT. Translation: CSATTGGGHTEAFF.

This clonotype was recorded at least ten times. The V call is TRBV3-1, the J call TRBJ2-3; 13 nucleotides align to TRBD2. The CDR3 is 16 amino acids. Per the germline V gene, CDR1 is LGHDT and CDR2 is YNNKEL (reference sequence). The V gene end was trimmed by 6 bases and the J gene end by 3 bases; junction bases not matched to a gene: 6. The CDR3 region is CASSPQTSGGTDTQYF. CDR3 in DNA: TGTGCCAGCAGTCCACAGACTAGCGGGGGGACAGATACGCAGTATTTT.

The table lists this clonotype with many counts. This rearrangement joins TRBV4-1 to TRBJ2-2, with TRBD1 matching 9 bases. The CDR3 sequence is 20 residues long. CDR1 MGHRA and CDR2 YSYEKL come from the germline V gene. V shed 4 bases and J 5 bases; nucleotides not matched to a gene: 20. The CDR3 region is CASSLKDYRRDRARTGELFF. CDR3 DNA sequence: TGCGCCAGCAGCCTAAAGGATTATCGACGGGACAGGGCGAGGACCGGGGAGCTGTTTTTT.

About this clonotype: A much larger clone differs from this one at a single base, so this may be a read error. The CDR3 bases are TGTGCCAGCAGTCCACGGACAGGGCCTTCCTATGGCTACACCTTC. Protein sequence: CASSPRTGPSYGYTF. The chain has TRBV12-3 or TRBV12-4 and TRBJ1-2; 8 nucleotides line up with TRBD1. The CDR3 covers 15 residues. V shed 5 bases and J 4 bases; nucleotides not matched to a gene: 9.

The chain uses TRBV7-9 and TRBJ1-6, with D tentatively TRBD1 (5 bases). This CDR3 contains 18 residues. Germline CDR1 SEHNR, CDR2 FQNEAQ (reference sequence). Trimming left V 6 bases short and J 1 base short, with 19 bases between. The CDR3 spells CASSSLTGGRSYNSPLHF. CDR3 in DNA: TGTGCCAGCAGTAGCTTAACGGGGGGGAGATCCTATAATTCACCCCTCCACTTT.

This clonotype has at least ten counts. This chain joins TRBV20-1 and TRBJ1-4; 9 bases fit TRBD1. Germline values: CDR1 DFQATT, CDR2 SNEGSKA (reference sequence). The CDR3 is 14 residues long. V lost 6 bases, J lost 7 bases, and 9 bases stayed unmatched. CDR3 coding DNA: TGCAGTGCCAAGAGGACAGGGGCCCGTGAAAAACTGTTTTTT. It is translated as CSAKRTGAREKLFF.

Ten or more counts support this clonotype. This chain joins TRBV19 and TRBJ1-1, with TRBD1 matching 9 bases. The length of the CDR3 is 13 residues. Germline V lookup: CDR1 LNHDA, CDR2 SQIVND (reference sequence). V trimming: 7 bases; J trimming: 1 base; junction bases outside the gene matches: 1. This CDR3 reads CASKGQGNTEAFF. The CDR3 nucleotides are TGTGCCAGTAAGGGACAGGGGAACACTGAAGCTTTCTTT.

The chain employs TRBV20-1 and TRBJ2-7; 11 positions agree with TRBD1. The CDR3 is 14 amino acids. Germline V lookup: CDR1 DFQATT, CDR2 SNEGSKA (reference sequence). With 5 bases clipped from V and 6 bases from J, the junction kept 9 bases outside the gene matches. The CDR3 loop is CSAGPRTGGGEQYF. The CDR3 DNA reads TGCAGTGCTGGCCCCAGGACAGGGGGCGGCGAGCAGTACTTC.

V and J are TRBV9 and TRBJ2-1; D may be TRBD1 (6 bases). The CDR3 is made up of 14 amino acids. Germline CDR1 is SGDLS and CDR2 is YYNGEE. V gave up 4 bases and J gave up 2 bases, with 10 bases separating them. The CDR3 loop is CASSFRDTYNEQFF. Written as DNA, the CDR3 is TGTGCCAGCAGCTTCCGGGACACCTACAATGAGCAGTTCTTC.

This clonotype was observed a handful of times. The V and J genes are TRBV24-1 and TRBJ2-3, with 7 bases identical to TRBD1. V lost 6 bases, J lost 0 bases, and 5 bases stayed unmatched. The CDR3 contains 15 residues. Looked up from germline, CDR1 is KGHDR and CDR2 is SFDVKD. The CDR3 loop is CATSIGQASTDTQYF. DNA for the CDR3: TGTGCCACCAGTATTGGACAGGCCAGCACAGATACGCAGTATTTT.

The table lists this clonotype with many counts. The chain has TRBV28 and TRBJ1-2; D is uncertain. Germline lookup yields CDR1 MDHEN and CDR2 SYDVKM. V gave up 5 bases and J gave up 7 bases, with 23 bases separating them. The CDR3 loop spans 16 amino acids. The CDR3 bases are TGTGCCAGCAGTCAATCCGGGTCCTCCTACGGGCTTGGCTACACCTTC. Protein product: CASSQSGSSYGLGYTF.

The sample holds many counts of this clonotype. The V gene is TRBV20-1, the J gene TRBJ2-3; 9 bases match TRBD2. CDR1 and CDR2 from the germline V gene are DFQATT and SNEGSKA (reference sequence). The V and J ends lost 2 bases and 0 bases, in that order; junction bases with no gene match: 0. The CDR3 totals 14 residues. For the CDR3, the DNA is TGCAGTGCTAGACTAGCGGGGAGCACAGATACGCAGTATTTT. Translation gives CSARLAGSTDTQYF.

The J gene is TRBJ2-7, the V gene TRBV5-1, with a possible D match to TRBD2 (5 bases). The ends were cut back, 0 bases at V and 4 bases at J, with 14 bases in the middle. Germline V gives CDR1 SGHRS, CDR2 YFSETQ. The CDR3 extends over 15 amino acids. For the CDR3, the DNA is TGCGCCAGCAGCTTGGGCAACGGCGAGGGTTACGAGCAGTACTTC. It codes for CASSLGNGEGYEQYF.

This clonotype showed up many times. The gene calls are TRBV7-8 and TRBJ2-1, with a weak D call TRBD1 (6 bases). The germline V and J ends were trimmed by 1 base and 1 base, with 8 bases remaining between them. The CDR3 totals 15 residues. Germline-derived CDR1 and CDR2 are SGHVS and FQNEAQ. CDR3 bases: TGTGCCAGCAGCTTAGGGACAGATTCCTACAATGAGCAGTTCTTC. This sequence encodes CASSLGTDSYNEQFF.

Only a few counts were recorded for this clonotype. At one end, the junction sequence differs from germline, possibly due to a read error. The genes are TRBV7-2 and TRBJ1-1, with unresolved D. CDR1 is SGHTA, CDR2 FQGNSA, per germline. The CDR3 spans 14 residues. The CDR3 DNA follows: TGTGCCGGCAGCCAAGAGGTGGGGTACACTGAAGCTTTCTTT. Translated, it gives CAGSQEVGYTEAFF.

This clonotype was counted ten times or more. V and J are TRBV13 and TRBJ2-7; D may be TRBD2 (6 bases). In germline, CDR1 is PRHDT, CDR2 FYEKMQ (reference sequence). The V end lost 5 bases, the J end lost 3 bases, and 26 bases lay between the germline ends. The length of the CDR3 is 18 residues. In DNA form, the CDR3 reads TGTGCCAGCAGCCTTCGGAGGGCAGTTACTCGTCGGGACTACGAGCAGTACTTC. This gives the protein CASSLRRAVTRRDYEQYF. Full variable domain (missing parts from reference TRBV13 and TRBJ2-7): AAGVIQSPRHLIKEKRETATLKCYPIPRHDTVYWYQQGPGQDPQFLISFYEKMQSDKGSIPDRFSAQQFSDYHSELNMSSLELGDSALYFCASSLRRAVTRRDYEQYFGPGTRLTVT.

The chain combines TRBV7-2 with TRBJ2-1; 11 bases are shared with TRBD2. CDR1 SGHTA and CDR2 FQGNSA come from the germline V gene. CDR3 length: 17 amino acids. Trimming cost V 8 bases and J 0 bases; bases outside gene matches: 9. CDR3 coding DNA: TGTGCCAGCCCCGGGACTAGCGGAGTGAGCTCCTACAATGAGCAGTTCTTC. Protein: CASPGTSGVSSYNEQFF.

This clonotype was observed a few times. This chain links TRBV5-1 with TRBJ1-2, with TRBD1 matching 11 bases. V trimming: 1 base; J trimming: 0 bases; junction bases outside the gene matches: 8. The CDR3 is 18 amino acids. Germline values: CDR1 SGHRS, CDR2 YFSETQ. The CDR3 region is CASSLPGTGGKANYGYTF. CDR3 DNA: TGCGCCAGCAGCTTGCCCGGGACAGGGGGAAAAGCTAACTATGGCTACACCTTC.

Notes on this clonotype: This may be a read error: a much more frequent sequence differs by one nucleotide. The rearrangement joins TRBV7-9 to TRBJ2-5; perhaps D is TRBD1 or TRBD2 (5 bases each). CDR3 size: 13 residues. Germline CDR1 is SEHNR and CDR2 is FQNEAQ (reference sequence). Trimming took off 6 bases at V and 5 bases at J, with 13 bases between the two ends. CDR3 nucleotides: TGTGCCAGCAGTAGGGACGCCCGGGAGACCCAGTACTTC. Its translation: CASSRDARETQYF. Supplemented by reference TRBV7-9 and TRBJ2-5, the full variable domain reads DTGVSQNPRHKITKRGQNVTFRCDPISEHNRLYWYRQTLGQGPEFLTYFQNEAQLEKSRLLSDRFSAERPKGSFSTLEIQRTEQGDSAMYLCASSRDARETQYFGPGTRLLVL.

In the case of this clonotype: The CDR3 carries no conserved terminal phenylalanine or tryptophan, so it likely arises from a read error. The chain links TRBV2 to TRBJ2-2; D gene unclear. The CDR3 is 10 amino acids. Germline loops: CDR1 SNHLY, CDR2 FYNNEI. Trimming left V 8 bases short and J 5 bases short, with 3 bases between. This chain's CDR3 is CASGTGELFL. CDR3 bases: TGTGCCAGCGGTACCGGGGAGCTGTTTCTT.

This rearrangement joins TRBV12-3 or TRBV12-4 to TRBJ1-2, with no clear D. The CDR3 length is 14 residues. Trimming took 6 bases from V and 3 from J, leaving 14 bases between them. The CDR3 loop reads CASRATSGDYGYTF. The CDR3 nucleotides are TGTGCCAGCAGGGCGACTAGCGGGGACTATGGCTACACCTTC.